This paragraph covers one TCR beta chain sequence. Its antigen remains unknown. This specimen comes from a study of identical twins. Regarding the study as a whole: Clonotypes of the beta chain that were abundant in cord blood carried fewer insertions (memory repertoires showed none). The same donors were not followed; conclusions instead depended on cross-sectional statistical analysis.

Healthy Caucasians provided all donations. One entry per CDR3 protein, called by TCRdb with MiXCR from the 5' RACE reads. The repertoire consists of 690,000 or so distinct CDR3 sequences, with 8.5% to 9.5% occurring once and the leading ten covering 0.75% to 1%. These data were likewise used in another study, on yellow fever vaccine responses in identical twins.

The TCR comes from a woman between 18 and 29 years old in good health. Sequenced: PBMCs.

The CDR3 DNA reads as TGTGCCAGCAGTTCGGGGGTTCGGAGCACTGAAGCTTTCTTT. Its translation: CASSSGVRSTEAFF. The chain joins TRBV28 to TRBJ1-1, with a weak D call TRBD1 (5 bases). The CDR3 is 14 residues long. V gave up 4 bases and J gave up 4 bases, with 13 bases separating them. Germline loops: CDR1 MDHEN, CDR2 SYDVKM.